The clone carrying this TCR beta chain was detected a few times. Its antigen remains unidentified. CDR1 and CDR2 from the germline V gene are MNHEY and SVGAGI. The CDR3 contains 16 residues. V gave up 2 bases and J gave up 6 bases, with 17 bases separating them. The entry originates in a study of blood T cells in healthy people across ages. Study as a whole: When template switching was applied, about one barcoded beta molecule was captured per two T cells.

Regarding the study as a whole: Age showed a roughly linear inverse relationship with TCR beta diversity per million T cells.

It was with a sample-barcoded 5' primer and a J-beta primer mix that a second PCR of about 6 to 11 cycles was run. MiXCR, run by TCRdb on the 5' RACE reads, gives a single entry per CDR3 protein. The sample consists of approximately 830,000 distinct CDR3 sequences, roughly 60% of them appearing once. V gene TRBV6-5 combines with J gene TRBJ2-1; a possible D gene is TRBD2 (7 bases). The sample was blood. This receptor was identified in a man in his thirties or forties in good health. This CDR3 is CASSYSAGADFNEQFF. CDR3 nucleotide sequence: TGTGCCAGCAGTTACAGCGCGGGGGCCGACTTCAATGAGCAGTTCTTC.